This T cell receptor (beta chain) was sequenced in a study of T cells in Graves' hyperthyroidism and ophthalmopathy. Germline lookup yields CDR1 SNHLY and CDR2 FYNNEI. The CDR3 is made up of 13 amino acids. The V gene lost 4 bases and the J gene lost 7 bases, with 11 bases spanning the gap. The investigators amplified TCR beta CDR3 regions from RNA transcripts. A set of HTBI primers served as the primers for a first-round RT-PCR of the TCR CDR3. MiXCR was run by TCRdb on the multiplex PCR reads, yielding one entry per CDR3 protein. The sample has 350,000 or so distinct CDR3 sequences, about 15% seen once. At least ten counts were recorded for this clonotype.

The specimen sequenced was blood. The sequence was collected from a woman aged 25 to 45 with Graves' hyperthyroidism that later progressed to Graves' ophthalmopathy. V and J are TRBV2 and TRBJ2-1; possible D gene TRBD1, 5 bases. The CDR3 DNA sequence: TGTGCCAGCAGTGCTCTCAGGGTAAATGAGCAGTTCTTC. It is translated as CASSALRVNEQFF.